The 21 T cell receptor beta chains reported below all come from one sample, sequenced in a study of T-cell memory formation after mild COVID-19. TCRdb reprocessed the 5' RACE reads via MiXCR and lists one record per CDR3 protein. This repertoire shows 470,000 or so distinct CDR3 sequences, around a sixth found once; its top ten account for approximately 13%. Sequences were obtained from PBMCs or a T cell subset sorted from them (not recorded which). All receptors come from an adult woman who had mild COVID-19 (a few samples of this study predate the infection). Cell type and time point are not known.

The rearrangement joins TRBV20-1 to TRBJ2-3; 8 bases match TRBD2. CDR3 size: 14 residues. Trimming at V came to 1 base and at J to 3 bases, leaving 3 bases not matched to a gene. Germline V CDR1 and CDR2: DFQATT, SNEGSKA (reference sequence). The CDR3 nucleotides read TGCAGTGCTAGAGCGGGGGGGCTTACAGATACGCAGTATTTT. Translating gives CSARAGGLTDTQYF.

The J gene is TRBJ2-4, the V gene TRBV10-3; weak D call: TRBD2 (6 bases). This CDR3 contains 16 residues. Trimming took off 2 bases at V and 1 base at J, with 12 bases between the two ends. CDR1 ENHRY and CDR2 SYGVKD come from the germline V gene. CDR3 DNA: TGTGCCATCAGTGAGGAGGCGGGGATGGCCAAAAACATTCAGTACTTC. Protein: CAISEEAGMAKNIQYF.

This clonotype was found a few times. As DNA, the CDR3 is TGTGCCAGCACACGGTCGGGAGGGGTGCCAGATACGCAGTATTTT. Its translation is CASTRSGGVPDTQYF. The chain links TRBV6-2 or TRBV6-3 to TRBJ2-3; 8 bases fit TRBD2. Germline CDR1 reads MNHEY; CDR2 reads SVGEGT. This CDR3 has 15 amino acids. V shed 7 bases, J shed 4 bases, and the junction held 10 bases outside the gene matches.

The chain employs TRBV10-2 and TRBJ2-3, with 11 bases that match TRBD2. The trim removed 0 bases at V and 6 bases at J, leaving 11 bases unmatched. CDR1 and CDR2 from the germline V gene are WSHSY and SAAADI. The CDR3 covers 18 residues. Here the CDR3 DNA reads TGCGCCAGCAGTGAGTCGACTCCTAGCGGGGGGCCTACGGATACGCAGTATTTT. Amino acid sequence: CASSESTPSGGPTDTQYF.

The chain is built from TRBV5-1 and TRBJ2-3, with D possibly TRBD2 on 5 matching bases. The germline V gene encodes CDR1 SGHRS and CDR2 YFSETQ. The CDR3 is made up of 16 amino acids. V shed 4 bases and J shed 0 bases, with 15 bases lying between them. The CDR3 protein is CASSHPRRPSTDTQYF. CDR3 nucleotides: TGCGCCAGCAGCCACCCGAGGAGGCCTAGCACAGATACGCAGTATTTT.

This clonotype has just a few counts. The chain couples TRBV5-1 to TRBJ2-3; TRBD2 aligns across 10 bases. Germline CDR1 SGHRS, CDR2 YFSETQ. The CDR3 runs 17 residues. The V gene end was trimmed by 0 bases and the J gene end by 6 bases; junction bases not matched to a gene: 10. CDR3 amino acids: CASSLATSGAPGDTQYF. For the CDR3, the DNA is TGCGCCAGCAGCTTGGCCACTAGCGGGGCCCCGGGGGATACGCAGTATTTT.

This clonotype was counted once. The gene calls are TRBV7-9 and TRBJ2-2; tentatively, D is TRBD1 or TRBD2 (6 bases each). V gave up 6 bases and J gave up 7 bases, with 18 bases separating them. CDR1 SEHNR and CDR2 FQNEAQ come from the germline V gene (reference sequence). The CDR3 is 15 amino acids. The CDR3 loop reads CASSSQGRLRGELFF. CDR3 sequence (DNA): TGTGCCAGCAGTTCGCAGGGGAGGTTGCGCGGGGAGCTGTTTTTT.

The V and J genes are TRBV29-1 and TRBJ2-3; TRBD2 matches 11 bases. Germline CDR1 is SQVTM and CDR2 is ANQGSEA. With V trimmed by 7 bases and J by 3 bases, 6 bases remained unmatched. The CDR3 loop spans 14 amino acids. DNA for the CDR3: TGCAGCGGATTAGCGGGAGGGCCTACAGATACGCAGTATTTT. Its protein product is CSGLAGGPTDTQYF.

The chain has TRBV19 and TRBJ1-1; weak D call: TRBD1 (6 bases). The germline CDR1 and CDR2 sequences are LNHDA and SQIVND (reference sequence). The CDR3 covers 13 residues. Deletions cut 4 bases from V and 6 bases from J, with 12 bases between. The CDR3 is CASSTQGLPEAFF. The CDR3 region has the DNA TGTGCCAGTAGTACACAGGGTCTCCCTGAAGCTTTCTTT.

This clonotype showed up many times. The gene calls are TRBV12-3 or TRBV12-4 and TRBJ2-7; D is undetermined. V lost 6 bases and J 5 bases, leaving 8 bases between the germline ends. This CDR3 has 11 residues. CDR3 sequence reads: CASRKTHEQYF. The CDR3 region has the DNA TGTGCCAGCAGAAAGACGCACGAGCAGTACTTC.

This clonotype has only a few counts. The chain is built from TRBV4-1 and TRBJ1-1, with D unclear. CDR1 and CDR2 (germline): MGHRA, YSYEKL. CDR3 length: 14 residues. V lost 1 base and J lost 0, with 6 bases in between. CDR3 amino acids: CASSQVTLNTEAFF. The CDR3 region has the DNA TGCGCCAGCAGCCAAGTTACGCTGAACACTGAAGCTTTCTTT.

This clonotype was seen only a few times. The V gene is TRBV30, the J gene TRBJ1-3, with a possible D match to TRBD1 (6 bases). The CDR3 is 14 amino acids. Germline CDR1 is GTSNPN and CDR2 is SVGIG (reference sequence). The germline V and J ends were trimmed by 0 bases and 4 bases, with 10 bases remaining between them. In DNA, the CDR3 is TGTGCCTGGAGTGTAGGGGGGACCGGAAACACCATATATTTT. Amino acid sequence: CAWSVGGTGNTIYF. Using reference TRBV30 and TRBJ1-3 for the parts outside the CDR3, the full variable domain is SQTIHQWPATLVQPVGSPLSLECTVEGTSNPNLYWYRQAAGRGLQLLFYSVGIGQISSEVPQNLSASRPQDRQFILSSKKLLLSDSGFYLCAWSVGGTGNTIYFGEGSWLTVV.

The rearrangement uses TRBV4-3 and TRBJ2-7; 11 nucleotides line up with TRBD1. Germline CDR1 is LGHNA and CDR2 is YSLEER. V gave up 4 bases and J gave up 5 bases; unmatched junction bases: 7. This CDR3 has 15 amino acids. In nucleotides, the CDR3 is TGCGCCAGCAGCCCCGGGACAGGGGGTTATCACGAGCAGTACTTC. Amino acid sequence: CASSPGTGGYHEQYF.

The V call is TRBV20-1, the J call TRBJ2-1, with TRBD1 as a possible D gene (5 bases). The ends were cut back, 0 bases at V and 0 bases at J, with 9 bases in the middle. CDR1 is DFQATT, CDR2 SNEGSKA, per germline (reference sequence). The CDR3 runs 15 residues. The CDR3 DNA reads as TGCAGTGCTAGAGATCTTAGGGGCTCCTACAATGAGCAGTTCTTC. Translated, it gives CSARDLRGSYNEQFF.

The chain employs TRBV4-1 and TRBJ1-5; D remains ambiguous. The V end was cut by 1 base, the J end by 5 bases, with 6 bases between. This CDR3 contains 13 residues. Germline V gene sequence: CDR1 MGHRA, CDR2 YSYEKL. The CDR3 DNA reads as TGCGCCAGCAGCCAAGCCGTCTATCAGCCCCAGCATTTT. This gives the protein CASSQAVYQPQHF.

This clonotype occurred a few times. The rearrangement uses TRBV2 and TRBJ2-3; 9 bases are shared with TRBD1. V lost 8 bases, J lost 1 base, and 7 bases stayed unmatched. Looked up from germline, CDR1 is SNHLY and CDR2 is FYNNEI. There are 15 residues in the CDR3. CDR3 nucleotides: TGTGCCAGCGGGACAGGGATTGTCGGCACAGATACGCAGTATTTT. This codes for CASGTGIVGTDTQYF.

This clonotype showed up just a few times. The rearrangement links TRBV5-1 to TRBJ2-7; 8 bases agree with TRBD1. Trimming took 6 bases from V and 2 from J; bases not matched to a gene: 7. The germline V gene has CDR1 SGHRS and CDR2 YFSETQ. This CDR3 spans 14 amino acids. As DNA, the CDR3 is TGCGCCAGCAAGGAGACAGGGGCAACCTACGAGCAGTACTTC. Translated, it gives CASKETGATYEQYF.

This clonotype has a single count. The rearrangement links TRBV20-1 to TRBJ1-2; D remains ambiguous. The CDR3 has 12 amino acids. The V end lost 5 bases, the J end lost 1 base, and 8 bases lay between the germline ends. Germline lookup yields CDR1 DFQATT and CDR2 SNEGSKA (reference sequence). The CDR3 nucleotides are TGCAGTGCTTCACATAATAACTATGGCTACACCTTC. This codes for CSASHNNYGYTF.

J is TRBJ1-1 and V is TRBV6-6; 11 nucleotides line up with TRBD1. The CDR3 runs 17 residues. Losses at the gene ends were 7 bases for V and 4 bases for J; bases not matched to a gene: 14. CDR1 MNHNY and CDR2 SVGAGI come from the germline V gene (reference sequence). The CDR3, as DNA: TGTGCCAGCACCCACTTCGGACAGGGGGCGGGGAGCACTGAAGCTTTCTTT. As protein: CASTHFGQGAGSTEAFF.

V gene TRBV3-1 combines with J gene TRBJ2-3, with TRBD2 matching 13 bases. The CDR3 runs 15 residues. Germline V lookup: CDR1 LGHDT, CDR2 YNNKEL (reference sequence). V gave up 0 bases and J gave up 9 bases; unmatched junction bases: 3. As DNA, the CDR3 is TGTGCCAGCAGCCAAGAAGGACTAGCGGGGGTAACGCAGTATTTT. This translates into CASSQEGLAGVTQYF.

This clonotype was seen a handful of times. The chain combines TRBV6-5 with TRBJ2-1, with TRBD2 identical over 7 bases. Germline V gives CDR1 MNHEY, CDR2 SVGAGI. Losses at the gene ends were 7 bases for V and 2 bases for J; bases not matched to a gene: 8. There are 15 residues in the CDR3. Written as DNA, the CDR3 is TGTGCCAGCACGGGGAAGCGGGGTGCCTACAATGAGCAGTTCTTC. Residues: CASTGKRGAYNEQFF.